This T cell receptor (beta chain) was captured by sequencing in a study of monozygotic twins with cystic fibrosis. Study-wide results and limits: No link emerged between shared CDR3 counts and age, concordance or severity. The repertoire was suggested to be naive-dominated, clonality median roughly 0.0089. Monozygotic CF twins shared more identical nucleotide clonotypes than unrelated patients.

Regarding this clone: Its target is not known.

The assay was immunoSEQ multiplex PCR, and TCRdb's table has in-frame clones only and misses some. In the table there are roughly 25,000 clones, 85% to 95% of which are singletons. Germline V gives CDR1 SGHRS, CDR2 YFSETQ. Deletions cut 0 bases from V and 4 bases from J, with 10 bases between. The CDR3 covers 15 residues. The rearrangement links TRBV5-1 to TRBJ1-4; no clear D. The receptor's source is a girl aged 2 to 9 with cystic fibrosis. Sequencing was done on a sample of blood. The CDR3 loop is CASSLAGRDNEKLFF. The CDR3 DNA sequence: TGCGCCAGCAGCTTGGCCGGACGAGATAATGAAAAACTGTTTTTT.